Below are 28 T cell receptor beta chains sequenced from a single sample in a study of CD8+CD57+ T cells in acquired aplastic anemia. Using genomic DNA as the template, TCR beta VDJ and CDR3 profiling was carried out. TCRdb called the reads again in MiXCR, with one record for every CDR3 protein. The top ten hold over 7.5% of the sample, which has some 200,000 distinct CDR3 sequences, approximately 50% seen once. Previously, flow cytometry had revealed CD8+CD57+ cell expansion in the patients chosen for sequencing. The material sequenced was sorted CD4+, CD8+, or CD8+CD57+ T cells (not recorded which) from PBMCs. The receptors come from a human donor with aplastic anemia.

V gene TRBV20-1 combines with J gene TRBJ1-2; 7 bases line up with TRBD1. V shed 2 bases, J shed 9 bases, and the junction held 6 bases outside the gene matches. Per germline, CDR1 DFQATT and CDR2 SNEGSKA (reference sequence). The CDR3 sequence is 12 residues long. CDR3 sequence (DNA): TGCAGTGCTAGACCTGGACAGGAGAGCTACACCTTC. This codes for CSARPGQESYTF.

Only a few counts were recorded for this clonotype. This chain links TRBV7-6 with TRBJ2-5; D is perhaps TRBD2 (5 bases). CDR1 and CDR2 from the germline V gene are SGHVS and FNYEAQ. V was clipped by 5 bases and J by 1 base, with 14 bases between them. The CDR3 spans 15 residues. The CDR3 nucleotides read TGTGCCAGCAGCACCCGAGGGTTCCTCCAAGAGACCCAGTACTTC. It is translated as CASSTRGFLQETQYF.

This chain connects TRBV6-5 to TRBJ2-7; maybe TRBD1 (5 bases). V lost 0 bases and J lost 2, with 11 bases in between. Germline V gene data show CDR1 as MNHEY and CDR2 as SVGAGI. The CDR3 is 15 residues long. The CDR3 sequence is CASSYSLTGTYEQYF. The DNA for the CDR3 is TGTGCCAGCAGTTACTCCCTCACAGGTACCTACGAGCAGTACTTC.

This clonotype was recorded only once. This chain uses TRBV19 with TRBJ1-4; D unresolved. With 3 bases removed from V and 8 bases from J, the gap between germline ends came to 13 bases. CDR1 is LNHDA and CDR2 is SQIVND in the germline V gene (reference sequence). The CDR3 spans 14 residues. The CDR3 bases are TGTGCCAGTAGTATCTCTAAAACGGGCGAAAAACTGTTTTTT. Translation: CASSISKTGEKLFF.

This clonotype was counted at least ten times. This chain links TRBV11-3 with TRBJ2-2, with D unclear. V lost 5 bases to trimming and J lost 3 bases, with 10 bases between them. Germline values: CDR1 SGHNT, CDR2 YENEEA. The CDR3 runs 14 residues. CDR3 in DNA: TGTGCCAGCAGCCCCGTGGTTGACACCGGGGAGCTGTTTTTT. Translated: CASSPVVDTGELFF.

The chain employs TRBV9 and TRBJ2-3; tentative D call: TRBD2 (6 bases). CDR3 length: 14 amino acids. The V gene's germline CDR1 is SGDLS and CDR2 YYNGEE. V was shortened by 3 bases and J by 3 bases, with 11 bases between the two germline ends. The CDR3 region has the DNA TGTGCCAGCAGCGCCGGGACTCTAACAGATACGCAGTATTTT. Encoded protein: CASSAGTLTDTQYF.

This clonotype was recorded many times. V gene TRBV20-1 combines with J gene TRBJ2-7; D is undetermined. The V gene's germline CDR1 is DFQATT and CDR2 SNEGSKA (reference sequence). V was clipped by 2 bases and J by 2 bases, with 10 bases between them. CDR3 size: 13 residues. CDR3 sequence reads: CSARSPLTYEQYF. CDR3 coding DNA: TGCAGTGCTAGATCGCCCCTAACCTACGAGCAGTACTTC.

The J gene is TRBJ1-2, the V gene TRBV7-8; perhaps TRBD1 as D (5 bases). Germline CDR1 and CDR2: SGHVS and FQNEAQ. This CDR3 contains 13 residues. Trimming removed 6 bases at V and 2 bases at J, with 10 bases between. CDR3 residues: CASSPRVNYGYTF. CDR3 in DNA: TGTGCCAGCAGTCCCAGGGTGAACTATGGCTACACCTTC.

This clonotype was recorded at least ten times. The J gene is TRBJ2-6, the V gene TRBV5-1; D unresolved. The CDR3 contains 15 residues. V lost 0 bases and J lost 0, with 4 bases in between. The V gene's germline CDR1 is SGHRS and CDR2 YFSETQ. CDR3 sequence: CASSLALSGANVLTF. The CDR3 bases are TGCGCCAGCAGCTTGGCACTCTCTGGGGCCAACGTCCTGACTTTC.

The chain uses TRBV2 and TRBJ1-3, with no clear D. The V end lost 6 bases, the J end lost 0 bases, and 18 bases lay between the germline ends. Germline CDR1 reads SNHLY; CDR2 reads FYNNEI. This CDR3 is 17 amino acids long. The CDR3 DNA reads as TGTGCCAGCAGCCTAAATTACCGGCCTTCCTCTGGAAACACCATATATTTT. Its protein product is CASSLNYRPSSGNTIYF. The variable domain in full, completed from reference TRBV2 and TRBJ1-3, reads EPEVTQTPSHQVTQMGQEVILRCVPISNHLYFYWYRQILGQKVEFLVSFYNNEISEKSEIFDDQFSVERPDGSNFTLKIRSTKLEDSAMYFCASSLNYRPSSGNTIYFGEGSWLTVV.

Ten or more counts support this clonotype. DNA for the CDR3: TGTGCCACCAGTGATTTAGGGACAGGGGGTCCCGAGCAGTTCTTC. This encodes CATSDLGTGGPEQFF. The J gene is TRBJ2-1, the V gene TRBV24-1; TRBD1 aligns across 11 bases. CDR3 length: 15 amino acids. V was pared by 1 base and J by 10 bases, with 5 bases of the junction left unmatched. Per the germline V gene, CDR1 is KGHDR and CDR2 is SFDVKD.

V is TRBV7-2 and J is TRBJ2-7; TRBD1 aligns across 9 bases. V gave up 6 bases and J gave up 3 bases; unmatched junction bases: 9. CDR3 length equals 15 residues. The germline CDR1 and CDR2 sequences are SGHTA and FQGNSA. Written as DNA, the CDR3 is TGTGCCAGCAGTTCCATTGACAGGGGGGTCTACGAGCAGTACTTC. This sequence encodes CASSSIDRGVYEQYF.

This clonotype was observed a few times. The DNA of the CDR3 is TGCGCCAGCAGTGAGTCCGGGCGTTATGGCTACACCTTC. As protein: CASSESGRYGYTF. This chain uses TRBV10-1 with TRBJ1-2; unclear D gene. The germline CDR1 and CDR2 sequences are WNHNN and SYGVQD (reference sequence). CDR3 length equals 13 residues. V shed 0 bases and J shed 5 bases, with 7 bases lying between them.

This rearrangement joins TRBV4-3 to TRBJ2-2; weak D call: TRBD1 (5 bases). V was clipped by 4 bases and J by 7 bases, with 13 bases between them. Germline V lookup: CDR1 LGHNA, CDR2 YSLEER. The length of the CDR3 is 14 residues. CDR3 bases: TGCGCCAGCAGCCCCCAAGACCAGGGCGGGGAGCTGTTTTTT. It translates to CASSPQDQGGELFF.

This clonotype has a handful of counts. The junction and the germline gene differ at one end; a read error may be behind it. The chain is built from TRBV5-1 and TRBJ2-1; either TRBD1 or TRBD2 may supply D (6 bases each). Germline V CDR1 and CDR2: SGHRS, YFSETQ. The CDR3 has 13 amino acids. In nucleotides, the CDR3 is TGCGCCAGCAGCTTCGGCGGGGACAATGAGCAGCTCTTC. Its translation is CASSFGGDNEQLF.

The chain uses TRBV10-3 and TRBJ2-5; 11 bases align to TRBD1. The CDR3 loop spans 13 amino acids. Germline values: CDR1 ENHRY, CDR2 SYGVKD. V dropped 10 bases and J dropped 8; count of bases not matched to a gene: 9. The CDR3 here is CASRGTGGSTQYF. CDR3 coding DNA: TGTGCCAGCAGGGGGACAGGGGGGAGTACCCAGTACTTC.

This clonotype has only a few counts. The chain links TRBV29-1 to TRBJ2-1, with D uncertain. Germline V gene lookup returns CDR1 SQVTM and CDR2 ANQGSEA. Trimming took off 0 bases at V and 13 bases at J, with 7 bases between the two ends. The CDR3 contains 10 residues. CDR3 nucleotides: TGCAGCGTTGAAGAGTGGGGACAGTTCTTC. It translates to CSVEEWGQFF.

The sample holds a few counts of this clonotype. The chain is built from TRBV27 and TRBJ2-3; D may match TRBD1 or TRBD2 (5 bases each). The V and J ends lost 4 bases and 1 base respectively, with 12 bases between them. This CDR3 has 15 residues. From germline, CDR1 is MNHEY and CDR2 SMNVEV (reference sequence). CDR3 protein: CASSSPRDGTDTQYF. Here the CDR3 DNA reads TGTGCCAGCAGTTCCCCCCGGGACGGCACAGATACGCAGTATTTT.

The chain employs TRBV6-2 or TRBV6-3 and TRBJ2-7, with D tentatively TRBD1 or TRBD2 (5 bases each). The CDR3 covers 15 residues. CDR1 is MNHEY and CDR2 is SVGEGT in the germline V gene. Trimming took 6 bases from V and 1 from J, leaving 16 bases between them. CDR3 nucleotides: TGTGCCAGCAGGGATCTACGGGACGCATCCTACGAGCAGTACTTC. It yields the protein CASRDLRDASYEQYF.

V usage is TRBV15 and J usage is TRBJ2-3, with 9 positions matching TRBD2. Germline lookup yields CDR1 LNHNV and CDR2 YYDKDF (reference sequence). V gave up 1 base and J gave up 5 bases; unmatched junction bases: 4. The CDR3 consists of 15 residues. The chain's CDR3 is CATSRARGREDTQYF. The CDR3, as DNA: TGTGCCACCAGCAGAGCCCGCGGGAGGGAAGATACGCAGTATTTT. Full variable domain (rest looked up from reference TRBV15 and TRBJ2-3): DAMVIQNPRYQVTQFGKPVTLSCSQTLNHNVMYWYQQKSSQAPKLLFHYYDKDFNNEADTPDNFQSRRPNTSFCFLDIRSPGLGDTAMYLCATSRARGREDTQYFGPGTRLTVL.

This clonotype has only a few counts. The V and J genes are TRBV2 and TRBJ1-2; 12 bases are shared with TRBD1. CDR1 is SNHLY and CDR2 is FYNNEI in the germline V gene. This CDR3 is 14 amino acids long. J lost 8 bases, V lost 6 bases, and 7 bases had no gene match. The CDR3 protein is CASRGDRGLGGYTF. In DNA form, the CDR3 reads TGTGCCAGCAGGGGGGACAGGGGGCTTGGAGGCTACACCTTC.

The V and J genes are TRBV10-2 and TRBJ2-7; no firm D call. CDR3 size: 13 residues. The germline V gene encodes CDR1 WSHSY and CDR2 SAAADI. Trimming removed 0 bases from V and 3 bases from J, with 6 bases in between. The CDR3, as DNA: TGCGCCAGCAGTGAGTCTACGGGCTACGAGCAGTACTTC. This sequence encodes CASSESTGYEQYF.

The CDR3 is CASSDDSTLHNEQFF. DNA for the CDR3: TGTGCCAGCAGTGATGACAGTACCCTACACAATGAGCAGTTCTTC. The genes are TRBV2 and TRBJ2-1; TRBD1 is a possible D gene (5 bases). Trimming took off 3 bases at V and 5 bases at J, with 14 bases between the two ends. The CDR3 has 15 amino acids. The germline CDR1 and CDR2 sequences are SNHLY and FYNNEI.

This clonotype was counted a few times. The chain has TRBV25-1 and TRBJ2-5; 8 bases map to TRBD1. This CDR3 is built from 15 residues. The V gene's germline CDR1 is MGHDK and CDR2 SYGVNS. V lost 0 bases to trimming and J lost 3 bases; unmatched junction nucleotides: 3. Here the CDR3 DNA reads TGTGCCAGCAGTGAATACACGACAGGGGAAGAGACCCAGTACTTC. Residues: CASSEYTTGEETQYF. Based on the CDR3 plus reference TRBV25-1 and TRBJ2-5, the full variable domain is EADIYQTPRYLVIGTGKKITLECSQTMGHDKMYWYQQDPGMELHLIHYSYGVNSTEKGDLSSESTVSRIRTEHFPLTLESARPSHTSQYLCASSEYTTGEETQYFGPGTRLLVL.

CDR3 nucleotides: TGTGCCAGCAGTTACTTCTACAGTAACACTGAAGCTTTCTTT. It codes for CASSYFYSNTEAFF. V is TRBV6-5 and J is TRBJ1-1; the D is unclear. This CDR3 contains 14 residues. Trimming left V 1 base short and J 2 bases short, with 8 bases between. Germline CDR1 is MNHEY and CDR2 is SVGAGI.

The chain carries TRBV9 and TRBJ1-6; 9 bases agree with TRBD1. Germline CDR1 and CDR2: SGDLS and YYNGEE. V dropped 0 bases and J dropped 16; count of bases not matched to a gene: 5. The CDR3 consists of 13 residues. The CDR3 here is CASSVGQGDRLHF. DNA for the CDR3: TGTGCCAGCAGCGTAGGACAGGGGGACCGTCTCCACTTT.

This clonotype was seen at least ten times. V usage is TRBV5-1 and J usage is TRBJ1-2, with D uncertain. The CDR3 contains 11 residues. In germline, CDR1 is SGHRS, CDR2 YFSETQ. The germline V and J ends were trimmed by 3 bases and 4 bases, with 4 bases remaining between them. The CDR3 region is CASSSPYGYTF. CDR3 DNA sequence: TGCGCCAGCAGCTCGCCCTATGGCTACACCTTC.

This clonotype was recorded at least ten times. The chain uses TRBV5-1 and TRBJ2-1; 14 bases map to TRBD2. Looked up from germline, CDR1 is SGHRS and CDR2 is YFSETQ. V shed 3 bases, J shed 1 base, and the junction held 6 bases outside the gene matches. The CDR3 has 18 residues. CDR3 bases: TGCGCCAGCAGCTCCGCTGGACTAGCGGGAGGTTCCTACAATGAGCAGTTCTTC. Translated, it gives CASSSAGLAGGSYNEQFF.